This T cell receptor beta chain originates from a study of vaccination and CD4 T cells after COVID-19. The table lists this clonotype with a few counts. What it binds is not known. The study sequenced cultured CD4+ T cell DNA using the Oncomine TCR Beta short-read assay. One entry per CDR3 protein results from TCRdb running MiXCR on the PCR reads. Seen here are fewer than 15,000 distinct CDR3 sequences, roughly 58% observed once, and the top ten hold about 18%. Treatment in this sample: approximately nine-day PBMC culture with coronavirus spike peptide pools or control peptides (ViraFEST assay). Here the sequenced sample was cultured CD4+ T cells from blood, taken after SARS-CoV-2 vaccination. This receptor was obtained from a human donor with COVID-19.

The DNA for the CDR3 is TGTGCCAGTAGTGGGGGACTAGCGGAAGAGACCCAGTACTTC. It translates to CASSGGLAEETQYF. The rearrangement joins TRBV19 to TRBJ2-5; TRBD2 aligns across 11 bases. The germline V gene encodes CDR1 LNHDA and CDR2 SQIVND (reference sequence). The CDR3 is 14 residues long. The V and J ends lost 5 bases and 3 bases, in that order; junction bases with no gene match: 2.